The 18 T cell receptor beta chains reported below all come from one sample, sequenced in a study of cytomegalovirus exposure and HLA in healthy donors (dated by TCRdb to 2017 to 2019). Library method: the immunoSEQ multiplex PCR assay. A mixture of 60 forward primers for TCR Vbeta segments and 13 reverse primers for TCR Jbeta segments was used in the multiplex PCR. TCRdb's version of the immuneACCESS table is confined to in-frame rearrangements and falls short of the full clone set. An unresolved V gene accounts for under half of the shortfall where checked; the remainder is of unknown origin. The sample table lists about 90,000 clones, more than 70% of them with a count of one. The ten largest clones represent 15% to 20% of the sample. Sequencing used PBMCs. The receptor set was obtained from a woman in her fifties or sixties in good health and CMV-seropositive.

The chain is built from TRBV27 and TRBJ2-1; D is possibly TRBD1 (6 bases). CDR3 size: 13 residues. The V end lost 3 bases, the J end lost 10 bases, and 13 bases lay between the germline ends. CDR1 is MNHEY, CDR2 SMNVEV, per germline (reference sequence). The CDR3 region is CASSFMDRDEQFF. CDR3 coding DNA: TGTGCCAGCAGTTTCATGGACAGAGACGAGCAGTTCTTC.

The table lists this clone with a few counts. The chain couples TRBV27 to TRBJ1-3, with no clear D. Germline V lookup: CDR1 MNHEY, CDR2 SMNVEV (reference sequence). The CDR3 loop spans 16 amino acids. Trimming pared 4 bases from V and 3 bases from J, leaving 16 bases between. CDR3 nucleotide sequence: TGTGCCAGCAGTTCAACCCACCCGGTCAATGGAAACACCATATATTTT. Amino acids: CASSSTHPVNGNTIYF.

For the CDR3, the DNA is TGTGCCAGCAGCTTAGGCGGCAGGGTGGGAGAAAAACTGTTTTTT. The encoded protein is CASSLGGRVGEKLFF. The chain joins TRBV7-9 to TRBJ1-4, with D possibly TRBD1 on 5 matching bases. This CDR3 has 15 amino acids. Germline values: CDR1 SEHNR, CDR2 FQNEAQ (reference sequence). V gave up 1 base and J gave up 8 bases, with 14 bases separating them.

This chain links TRBV27 with TRBJ2-1; 8 bases map to TRBD2. CDR1 is MNHEY, CDR2 SMNVEV, per germline (reference sequence). The CDR3 runs 18 residues. Trimming removed 7 bases from V and 4 bases from J; junction bases left unmatched: 18. The CDR3 DNA sequence: TGTGCCAGCAATCCCGGGACTAGTCCCTTCCAATCATACAATGAGCAGTTCTTC. This translates into CASNPGTSPFQSYNEQFF.

The chain uses TRBV6-1 and TRBJ2-5, with 10 bases aligning to TRBD2. V dropped 3 bases and J dropped 1; count of bases not matched to a gene: 2. CDR1 is MNHNS and CDR2 is SASEGT in the germline V gene. CDR3 length equals 15 residues. Written as DNA, the CDR3 is TGTGCCAGCAGTGACGGACTAGCGGTCCAAGAGACCCAGTACTTC. This translates into CASSDGLAVQETQYF.

V is TRBV21-1 and J is TRBJ2-6; no DNA check was done on the table's D call, TRBD2. TRBV21-1 is a pseudogene segment. There are 18 residues in the CDR3. The CDR3 is CASSKAPGERSGANVLTF. In DNA, the CDR3 is TGTGCCAGCAGCAAAGCTCCGGGAGAGCGCTCTGGGGCCAACGTCCTGACTTTC.

The V and J genes are TRBV6-5 and TRBJ2-1, with D possibly TRBD2 on 5 matching bases. This CDR3 has 12 amino acids. The germline V gene has CDR1 MNHEY and CDR2 SVGAGI. V lost 2 bases and J lost 10, with 9 bases in between. CDR3 sequence reads: CASSYPGFEQFF. CDR3 bases: TGTGCCAGCAGTTACCCGGGGTTCGAGCAGTTCTTC.

The chain links TRBV5-1 to TRBJ2-7, with 8 bases that match TRBD2. The V gene end was trimmed by 0 bases and the J gene end by 4 bases; junction bases not matched to a gene: 6. Germline CDR1 reads SGHRS; CDR2 reads YFSETQ. The CDR3 is made up of 15 amino acids. The CDR3 region is CASSLGAGGQYEQYF. The CDR3 DNA is TGCGCCAGCAGCTTGGGTGCGGGGGGTCAGTACGAGCAGTACTTC.

This clone was counted once. The chain couples TRBV2 to TRBJ2-7; the match to TRBD2 covers 7 bases. V lost 4 bases and J lost 6; bases outside the gene matches: 3. CDR3 length equals 12 residues. Looked up from germline, CDR1 is SNHLY and CDR2 is FYNNEI. In DNA form, the CDR3 reads TGTGCCAGCAGTGGGGGGGGAACCGAGCAGTACTTC. Translation: CASSGGGTEQYF.

This clone occurred once. The rearrangement joins TRBV18 to TRBJ2-2; TRBD1 matches at 7 bases. Trimming cost V 3 bases and J 0 bases; bases outside gene matches: 4. CDR3 size: 16 residues. The germline gives CDR1 KGHSH, CDR2 LQKENI. This CDR3 is CASSPRGQANTGELFF. For the CDR3, the DNA is TGTGCCAGCTCACCTAGGGGGCAAGCGAACACCGGGGAGCTGTTTTTT.

The chain is built from TRBV7-9 and TRBJ1-5; TRBD1 might be the D (5 bases). Trimming took off 3 bases at V and 5 bases at J, with 8 bases between the two ends. The CDR3 runs 13 residues. Germline V gives CDR1 SEHNR, CDR2 FQNEAQ (reference sequence). The CDR3 DNA follows: TGTGCCAGCAGCTTCGGGACTGATCAGCCCCAGCATTTT. Translated, it gives CASSFGTDQPQHF.

In its sample, this clone was seen once. The chain recombines TRBV27 with TRBJ2-7, with 13 bases lining up with TRBD2. Germline V CDR1 and CDR2: MNHEY, SMNVEV (reference sequence). Germline trimming cut 6 bases from V and 3 bases from J; bases unmatched to any gene: 5. The CDR3 is made up of 15 amino acids. CDR3 DNA: TGTGCCAGCAGGCTGACTAGCGGGAGGAACTACGAGCAGTACTTC. As protein: CASRLTSGRNYEQYF.

CDR3 in DNA: TGTGCCAGCCTCGGGAGCGGCTTCACCGGGGAGCTGTTTTTT. As protein: CASLGSGFTGELFF. The rearrangement uses TRBV28 and TRBJ2-2; D perhaps matches TRBD2 (6 bases). The V gene lost 8 bases and the J gene lost 4 bases, with 14 bases spanning the gap. The CDR3 spans 14 residues. Germline loops: CDR1 MDHEN, CDR2 SYDVKM.

CDR3 DNA: TGTGCCAGCAGTGGTAATAATGAGCAGTTCTTC. It yields the protein CASSGNNEQFF. The chain has TRBV25-1 and TRBJ2-1; D is unresolved. Trimming left V 4 bases short and J 7 bases short, with 5 bases between. Germline CDR1 is MGHDK and CDR2 is SYGVNS. The CDR3 runs 11 residues.

The gene calls are TRBV7-9 and TRBJ1-1; 11 bases are shared with TRBD1. The V segment lost 6 bases and the J segment 0 bases; nucleotides outside the gene matches: 9. The CDR3 contains 17 residues. In germline, CDR1 is SEHNR, CDR2 FQNEAQ (reference sequence). The CDR3 bases are TGTGCCAGCAGACTACCTGGACAGGGGGCCCTGAACACTGAAGCTTTCTTT. It encodes CASRLPGQGALNTEAFF. Based on the CDR3 plus reference TRBV7-9 and TRBJ1-1, the full variable domain is DTGVSQNPRHKITKRGQNVTFRCDPISEHNRLYWYRQTLGQGPEFLTYFQNEAQLEKSRLLSDRFSAERPKGSFSTLEIQRTEQGDSAMYLCASRLPGQGALNTEAFFGQGTRLTVV.

The rearrangement uses TRBV6-1 and TRBJ1-2, with D maybe TRBD1 (5 bases). The germline gives CDR1 MNHNS, CDR2 SASEGT. The V gene lost 4 bases and the J gene lost 4 bases, with 19 bases spanning the gap. The CDR3 loop spans 16 amino acids. The CDR3 protein is CASSAARARQPYGYTF. Written as DNA, the CDR3 is TGTGCCAGCAGTGCCGCCAGGGCCCGACAACCCTATGGCTACACCTTC.

The genes are TRBV25-1 and TRBJ2-1, with 8 bases lining up with TRBD2. Germline CDR1 and CDR2: MGHDK and SYGVNS. Trimming removed 1 base from V and 10 bases from J; junction bases left unmatched: 12. The CDR3 runs to 16 residues. The CDR3 is CASSESRVAAGGEQFF. As DNA, the CDR3 is TGTGCCAGCAGTGAATCCCGGGTCGCGGCGGGGGGAGAGCAGTTCTTC.

The chain has TRBV5-1 and TRBJ2-7; 10 positions match TRBD1. Germline CDR1 SGHRS, CDR2 YFSETQ. This CDR3 is 15 amino acids long. V shed 1 base and J 7 bases; nucleotides not matched to a gene: 8. The DNA of the CDR3 is TGCGCCAGCAGCTTGTCGACAGGGGGCTTCGGGGAGCAGTACTTC. It translates to CASSLSTGGFGEQYF.